This passage covers 17 T cell receptor beta chains from one sample sequenced in a study of T cells after posttransplantation cyclophosphamide. Sequencing used immunoSEQ multiplex PCR; TCRdb keeps in-frame clones, though not all of them. The record shows approximately 24,000 clones for this sample, with no singletons present. Sequences were obtained from PBMCs. The receptors originated from a man over 45 in good health, CMV-negative, and a related stem cell transplant donor.

This clone was counted only a few times. A read error may be the cause here, since a much bigger clone is one base away. The rearrangement joins TRBV7-9 to TRBJ2-7; possible D gene TRBD2, 7 bases. Germline V gene sequence: CDR1 SEHNR, CDR2 FQNEAQ (reference sequence). This CDR3 region has 12 residues. CDR3 sequence: CAKGGTAYEQYF. The CDR3 bases are TGTGCAAAGGGGGGGACGGCCTACGAGCAGTACTTC.

In its sample, this clone was seen many times. This chain links TRBV30 with TRBJ2-1, with a tentative D call TRBD2 (5 bases). Trimming removed 5 bases from V and 4 bases from J, with 18 bases in between. The germline CDR1 and CDR2 sequences are GTSNPN and SVGIG (reference sequence). The CDR3 covers 15 residues. Here the CDR3 reads CAWGGVVRDYNEQFF. CDR3 sequence (DNA): TGTGCCTGGGGTGGAGTCGTCCGGGATTACAATGAGCAGTTCTTC.

This clone was counted ten times or more. The chain has TRBV5-1 and TRBJ2-3, with 8 positions matching TRBD1. Germline-derived CDR1 and CDR2 are SGHRS and YFSETQ. The CDR3 is made up of 16 amino acids. The ends lost 2 bases at V and 2 bases at J; junction bases unmatched: 7. CDR3 region: CASSLGQGFPTDTQYF. CDR3 in DNA: TGCGCCAGCAGCTTAGGACAGGGTTTCCCCACAGATACGCAGTATTTT.

Ten or more counts support this clone. V and J are TRBV15 and TRBJ2-1; D perhaps matches TRBD2 (6 bases). This CDR3 is built from 19 residues. CDR1 and CDR2 from the germline V gene are LNHNV and YYDKDF (reference sequence). V lost 0 bases and J 0 bases, leaving 18 bases between the germline ends. In DNA form, the CDR3 reads TGTGCCACCAGCAGAGAACTCGCGGCGGGGATTCCCTCCTACAATGAGCAGTTCTTC. It codes for CATSRELAAGIPSYNEQFF.

This clone occurred many times. V is TRBV7-9 and J is TRBJ2-2; 7 bases line up with TRBD1. From germline, CDR1 is SEHNR and CDR2 FQNEAQ (reference sequence). The CDR3 consists of 15 residues. J lost 7 bases, V lost 2 bases, and 7 bases had no gene match. The CDR3 region is CASSLQQGMGGELFF. The CDR3 nucleotides are TGTGCCAGCAGCTTACAACAGGGGATGGGCGGGGAGCTGTTTTTT.

This clone was counted ten times or more. The DNA of the CDR3 is TGCGCCAGCAGCCAAGCCGGGACAGGGGTTGCCGGGGAGCTGTTTTTT. It encodes CASSQAGTGVAGELFF. J is TRBJ2-2 and V is TRBV5-1; 10 nucleotides match TRBD1. The CDR3 totals 16 residues. The trim removed 4 bases at V and 6 bases at J, leaving 9 bases unmatched. Germline-derived CDR1 and CDR2 are SGHRS and YFSETQ.

Many counts were recorded for this clone. The rearrangement joins TRBV18 to TRBJ2-3, with 8 positions matching TRBD1. V lost 6 bases and J lost 6; bases outside the gene matches: 14. CDR3 length: 16 amino acids. CDR1 and CDR2 (germline): KGHSH, LQKENI. The CDR3 protein is CASSQLGTGGMDTQYF. CDR3 nucleotides: TGTGCCAGCTCCCAACTCGGAACAGGGGGGATGGATACGCAGTATTTT.

At least ten counts were recorded for this clone. This chain links TRBV5-1 with TRBJ1-2; TRBD1 aligns across 9 bases. V shed 5 bases and J 7 bases; nucleotides not matched to a gene: 9. In germline, CDR1 is SGHRS, CDR2 YFSETQ. CDR3 length equals 14 residues. The CDR3 is CASSKGQGSLGYTF. CDR3 DNA: TGCGCCAGCAGTAAGGGACAGGGAAGTCTTGGCTACACCTTC.

This clone occurred many times. The chain carries TRBV19 and TRBJ2-3; TRBD2 matches at 8 bases. The CDR3 extends over 19 amino acids. The junction had 18 bases not matched to a gene; V was cut back by 4 bases and J by 3 bases. CDR1 is LNHDA, CDR2 SQIVND, per germline (reference sequence). Here the CDR3 DNA reads TGTGCCAGTAGTACGAGGGCCCCGGGACTAGGTTTCTGGACAGATACGCAGTATTTT. Amino acids: CASSTRAPGLGFWTDTQYF.

This clone was counted many times. CDR3 protein: CASSARSGTGDRITF. CDR3 bases: TGTGCCAGCAGCGCGAGATCCGGGACAGGGGACAGAATTACCTTC. The chain employs TRBV7-2 and TRBJ1-2; 10 nucleotides line up with TRBD1. J was trimmed by 14 bases and V by 5 bases; bases with no gene match: 17. CDR3 length equals 15 residues. CDR1 is SGHTA, CDR2 FQGNSA, per germline. Variable domain in full (rest from reference TRBV7-2 and TRBJ1-2): GAGVSQSPSNKVTEKGKDVELRCDPISGHTALYWYRQSLGQGLEFLIYFQGNSAPDKSGLPSDRFSAERTGGSVSTLTIQRTQQEDSAVYLCASSARSGTGDRITFGSGTRLTVV.

This clone was picked up many times. The gene calls are TRBV5-1 and TRBJ1-4; 9 bases are shared with TRBD1. CDR3 size: 14 residues. Germline lookup yields CDR1 SGHRS and CDR2 YFSETQ. The V and J ends lost 5 bases and 7 bases, in that order; junction bases with no gene match: 6. The DNA for the CDR3 is TGCGCCAGCAGGGAACAGGGGGCCGCTGAAAAACTGTTTTTT. Translation: CASREQGAAEKLFF.

This clone was detected many times. This chain uses TRBV5-1 with TRBJ1-2; 12 bases line up with TRBD1. Germline V lookup: CDR1 SGHRS, CDR2 YFSETQ. The CDR3 totals 15 residues. V shed 0 bases and J 9 bases; nucleotides not matched to a gene: 6. CDR3 bases: TGCGCCAGCAGCTTGGCCTTGGGACAGGGGGCCAGCTACACCTTC. Translation gives CASSLALGQGASYTF. The whole variable domain, filled in from reference TRBV5-1 and TRBJ1-2, reads KAGVTQTPRYLIKTRGQQVTLSCSPISGHRSVSWYQQTPGQGLQFLFEYFSETQRNKGNFPGRFSGRQFSNSRSEMNVSTLELGDSALYLCASSLALGQGASYTFGSGTRLTVV.

This clone was counted only a few times. The chain employs TRBV27 and TRBJ1-6; possible D gene TRBD1, 5 bases. CDR1 and CDR2 (germline): MNHEY, SMNVEV (reference sequence). The CDR3 spans 12 residues. V gave up 7 bases and J gave up 6 bases, with 7 bases separating them. Here the CDR3 DNA reads TGTGCCAGCACTAGGGGTAATTCACCCCTCCACTTT. It yields the protein CASTRGNSPLHF.

This clone came up many times. This chain joins TRBV4-2 and TRBJ1-5; D uncertain. The germline V gene encodes CDR1 LGHNA and CDR2 YNFKEQ. This CDR3 is 18 amino acids long. V lost 1 base, J lost 0 bases, and 16 bases lay in between. The CDR3 DNA is TGTGCCAGCAGCCAAGGCCCAGACGACATATATAGCAATCAGCCCCAGCATTTT. Protein: CASSQGPDDIYSNQPQHF.

Ten or more counts support this clone. This sequence joins TRBV7-9 and TRBJ2-7; 8 nucleotides line up with TRBD2. Germline assignment: CDR1 SEHNR and CDR2 FQNEAQ (reference sequence). V lost 1 base, J lost 5 bases, and 19 bases stayed unmatched. This CDR3 comprises 19 residues. The CDR3 loop is CASSLDPSAGGRGSHEQYF. CDR3 bases: TGTGCCAGCAGCTTAGACCCCTCGGCGGGAGGCCGAGGATCCCACGAGCAGTACTTC.

This clone occurred many times. The chain employs TRBV5-1 and TRBJ2-2, with TRBD1 identical over 8 bases. The germline V gene encodes CDR1 SGHRS and CDR2 YFSETQ. Germline trimming cut 2 bases from V and 3 bases from J; bases unmatched to any gene: 3. This CDR3 comprises 15 residues. As DNA, the CDR3 is TGCGCCAGCAGCTTCCAGGGGGCCGACACCGGGGAGCTGTTTTTT. Its translation is CASSFQGADTGELFF.

As concerns this clone: A much larger clone differs by one base, so this may be a read error. The chain is built from TRBV6-5 and TRBJ2-1, with D possibly TRBD1 on 6 matching bases. The CDR3 loop spans 13 amino acids. CDR1 is MNHEY and CDR2 is SVGAGI in the germline V gene. The CDR3 nucleotides are TGTGCCGGCAGGGGCAGCCCATACAATGAGCAGTTCTTC. Protein sequence: CAGRGSPYNEQFF.